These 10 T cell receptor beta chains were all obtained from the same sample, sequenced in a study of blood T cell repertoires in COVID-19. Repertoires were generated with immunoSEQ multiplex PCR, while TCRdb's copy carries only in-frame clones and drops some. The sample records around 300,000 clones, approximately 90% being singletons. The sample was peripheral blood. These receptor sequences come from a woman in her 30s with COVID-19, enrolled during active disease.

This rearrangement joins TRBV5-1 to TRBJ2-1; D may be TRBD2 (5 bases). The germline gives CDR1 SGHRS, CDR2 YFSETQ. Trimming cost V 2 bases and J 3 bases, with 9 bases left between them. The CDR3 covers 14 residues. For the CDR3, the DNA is TGCGCCAGCAGCTTAGAGACTAACTACAATGAGCAGTTCTTC. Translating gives CASSLETNYNEQFF.

The CDR3 region is CASRTGQGGQPQHF. DNA for the CDR3: TGTGCCAGCAGGACAGGACAGGGTGGTCAGCCCCAGCATTTT. The chain combines TRBV6-6 with TRBJ1-5, with TRBD1 matching 8 bases. The CDR3 runs 14 residues. Germline CDR1 and CDR2: MNHNY and SVGAGI (reference sequence). Trimming cost V 6 bases and J 6 bases; bases outside gene matches: 7.

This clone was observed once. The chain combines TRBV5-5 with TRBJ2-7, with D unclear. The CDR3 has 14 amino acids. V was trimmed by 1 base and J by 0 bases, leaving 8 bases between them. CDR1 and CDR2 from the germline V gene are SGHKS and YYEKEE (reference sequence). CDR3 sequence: CASSLIGSSYEQYF. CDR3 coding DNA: TGTGCCAGCAGCTTGATTGGCAGCTCCTACGAGCAGTACTTC.

The CDR3 protein is CASNTGTGNTGELFF. CDR3 nucleotide sequence: TGTGCCAGCAATACCGGGACAGGGAACACCGGGGAGCTGTTTTTT. The chain employs TRBV2 and TRBJ2-2; 8 bases fit TRBD1. The V gene's germline CDR1 is SNHLY and CDR2 FYNNEI. CDR3 length: 15 amino acids. Trimming at V came to 7 bases and at J to 1 base, leaving 5 bases not matched to a gene.

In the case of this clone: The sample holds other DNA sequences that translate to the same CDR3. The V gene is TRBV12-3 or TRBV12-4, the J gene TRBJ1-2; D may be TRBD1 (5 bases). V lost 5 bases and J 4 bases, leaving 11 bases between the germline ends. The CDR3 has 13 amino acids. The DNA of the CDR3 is TGTGCCAGCAGTCAGGGATTGGGCTATGGCTACACCTTC. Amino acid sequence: CASSQGLGYGYTF.

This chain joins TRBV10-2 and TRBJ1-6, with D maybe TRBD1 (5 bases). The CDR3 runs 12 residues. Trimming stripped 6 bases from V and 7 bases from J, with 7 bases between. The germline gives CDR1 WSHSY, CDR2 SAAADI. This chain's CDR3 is CASRDTNSPLHF. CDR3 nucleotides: TGCGCCAGCAGGGACACCAATTCACCCCTCCACTTT.

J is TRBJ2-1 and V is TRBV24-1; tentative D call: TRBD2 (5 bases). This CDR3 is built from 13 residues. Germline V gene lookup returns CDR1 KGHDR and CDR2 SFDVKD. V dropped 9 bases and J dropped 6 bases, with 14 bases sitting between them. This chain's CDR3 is CATSRVMGNEQFF. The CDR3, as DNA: TGTGCCACCTCGAGGGTCATGGGCAATGAGCAGTTCTTC.

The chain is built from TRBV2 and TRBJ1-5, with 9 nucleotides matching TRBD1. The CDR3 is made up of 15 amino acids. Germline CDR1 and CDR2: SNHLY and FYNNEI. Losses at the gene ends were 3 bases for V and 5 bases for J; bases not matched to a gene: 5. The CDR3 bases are TGTGCCAGCAGTGACGGGACAGGGCGGCATCAGCCCCAGCATTTT. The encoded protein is CASSDGTGRHQPQHF.

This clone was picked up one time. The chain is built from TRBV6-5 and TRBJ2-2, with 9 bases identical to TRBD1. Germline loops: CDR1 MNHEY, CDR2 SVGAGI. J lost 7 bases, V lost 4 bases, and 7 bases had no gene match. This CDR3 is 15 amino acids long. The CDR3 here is CASSFPGTGRGELFF. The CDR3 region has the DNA TGTGCCAGCAGTTTCCCCGGGACAGGGCGCGGGGAGCTGTTTTTT.

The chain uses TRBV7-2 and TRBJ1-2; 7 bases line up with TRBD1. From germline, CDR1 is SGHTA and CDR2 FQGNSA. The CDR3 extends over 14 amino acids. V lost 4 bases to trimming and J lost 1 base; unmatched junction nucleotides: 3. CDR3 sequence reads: CASSWGQINYGYTF. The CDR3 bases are TGTGCCAGCAGCTGGGGACAGATTAACTATGGCTACACCTTC.